The 4 T cell receptor beta chains reported below all come from one sample, sequenced in a study of cytomegalovirus exposure and HLA in healthy donors. PCR employed 60 Vbeta and 13 Jbeta primers. Produced via immunoSEQ multiplex PCR; TCRdb's table is partial and in-frame only. Here the sample table reports 60,000 to 70,000 clones. The sequenced material came from PBMCs. Receptors were obtained from a man aged 25-40 years in good health and CMV-seropositive.

This chain connects TRBV10-3 to TRBJ2-7, with 7 bases aligning to TRBD1. The V and J ends lost 5 bases and 2 bases, in that order; junction bases with no gene match: 12. Looked up from germline, CDR1 is ENHRY and CDR2 is SYGVKD. This CDR3 is 16 amino acids long. The CDR3 is CAISTISPTGTYEQYF. The CDR3, as DNA: TGTGCCATCAGTACCATCTCCCCGACAGGGACCTACGAGCAGTACTTC.

The V and J genes are TRBV9 and TRBJ1-4, with 7 bases fitting TRBD1. The V gene's germline CDR1 is SGDLS and CDR2 YYNGEE. The CDR3 is made up of 13 amino acids. After removal of 4 bases from V and 8 bases from J, the junction contained 5 bases not matched to a gene. The CDR3 loop reads CASSMTGNEKLFF. Here the CDR3 DNA reads TGTGCCAGCAGCATGACAGGGAACGAAAAACTGTTTTTT.

The V and J genes are TRBV6-5 and TRBJ2-7; 8 bases line up with TRBD1. J lost 1 base, V lost 4 bases, and 3 bases had no gene match. The length of the CDR3 is 14 residues. CDR1 is MNHEY, CDR2 SVGAGI, per germline. CDR3 sequence: CASSSRQGSYEQYF. The CDR3 DNA follows: TGTGCCAGCAGTTCCCGACAGGGGTCCTACGAGCAGTACTTC.

In the case of this clone: At one boundary the junction diverges from the germline segment, which might be a read error. The chain uses TRBV6-5 and TRBJ2-7, with TRBD1 identical over 8 bases. Per the germline V gene, CDR1 is MNHEY and CDR2 is SVGAGI. The CDR3 is 13 amino acids. The CDR3 loop reads CASSSTEGRQGNF. CDR3 nucleotides: TGTGCCAGCAGTTCCACTGAAGGGAGACAGGGGAATTTC.